The rows below give T cell receptor beta chains drawn from one sample of a study of T cell repertoires in cytomegalovirus infection. One entry per CDR3 protein results from TCRdb running MiXCR on the reads. The sample lists about 51,000 distinct CDR3 sequences, 20% to 25% occurring once. Their recognized antigens are unknown. The specimen was CD8+ T cells from cultured PBMCs, collected from culture after CMV antigen stimulation. These receptor sequences come from a human donor in good health (CMV status not recorded). Some clones in this sample may be carry-over from other donors' samples. Both conserved end residues are part of each CDR3. A D gene is named only where the DNA matches it firmly. Expanded clones are given a class, and other clones once, few, many or no size at all.

CDR3aa: CASWTSGRQFF
CDR3nt: TGTGCCAGCTGGACTAGCGGGAGACAGTTCTTC
abundance: once
j_gene: TRBJ2-1
v_gene: TRBV6-6
d_gene: TRBD2

CDR3aa: CASSFHEQFF
CDR3nt: TGTGCCAGCAGTTTTCATGAGCAGTTCTTC
abundance: .
j_gene: TRBJ2-1
v_gene: TRBV2
d_gene: .

CDR3aa: CASSAQGSGANVLTF
CDR3nt: TGTGCCAGCAGCGCCCAGGGCTCTGGGGCCAACGTCCTGACTTTC
abundance: few
j_gene: TRBJ2-6
v_gene: TRBV7-9
d_gene: .

CDR3aa: CASSPPGPTDTQYF
CDR3nt: TGTGCCAGCAGCCCTCCGGGACCCACAGATACGCAGTATTTT
abundance: .
j_gene: TRBJ2-3
v_gene: TRBV14
d_gene: .

CDR3aa: CASSLNRGYEQFF
CDR3nt: TGTGCCAGCAGCCTCAACAGGGGCTATGAGCAGTTCTTC
abundance: .
j_gene: TRBJ2-1
v_gene: TRBV7-3
d_gene: TRBD1

CDR3aa: CAISEARAWGSYNSPLHF
CDR3nt: TGTGCCATCAGTGAGGCACGGGCCTGGGGCTCCTATAATTCACCCCTCCACTTT
abundance: .
j_gene: TRBJ1-6
v_gene: TRBV10-3
d_gene: .

CDR3aa: CACSPEFNEQFF
CDR3nt: TGTGCCTGTAGCCCAGAATTCAATGAGCAGTTCTTC
abundance: once
j_gene: TRBJ2-1
v_gene: TRBV7-9
d_gene: .

CDR3aa: CASSYLGGATEAFF
CDR3nt: TGTGCCAGCAGTTATTTAGGGGGCGCCACTGAAGCTTTCTTT
abundance: few
j_gene: TRBJ1-1
v_gene: TRBV6-6
d_gene: TRBD1

CDR3aa: CASSWERTGGNGYTF
CDR3nt: TGTGCCAGCAGTTGGGAACGGACAGGGGGCAATGGCTACACCTTC
abundance: .
j_gene: TRBJ1-2
v_gene: TRBV27
d_gene: TRBD1

CDR3aa: CASSRLQSNTGELFF
CDR3nt: TGTGCCAGCAGCCGTCTGCAGTCGAACACCGGGGAGCTGTTTTTT
abundance: once
j_gene: TRBJ2-2
v_gene: TRBV7-9
d_gene: .

CDR3aa: CASSQGNYNEQFF
CDR3nt: TGCGCCAGCAGCCAAGGGAACTACAATGAGCAGTTCTTC
abundance: .
j_gene: TRBJ2-1
v_gene: TRBV4-1
d_gene: .

CDR3aa: CASSRPGATSYEQYF
CDR3nt: TGTGCCAGCAGTCGTCCGGGCGCAACCTCCTACGAGCAGTACTTC
abundance: .
j_gene: TRBJ2-7
v_gene: TRBV28
d_gene: .

CDR3aa: CASKEGADEQFF
CDR3nt: TGTGCCAGTAAGGAGGGGGCCGATGAGCAGTTCTTC
abundance: few
j_gene: TRBJ2-1
v_gene: TRBV19
d_gene: .